The 9 T cell receptor beta chains listed next were all sequenced from one sample in a study of siplizumab effects on memory and regulatory T cells. TCRdb's table, derived via immunoSEQ multiplex PCR, lists solely in-frame clones and lacks some. The sample yields over 100,000 clones, about 93% seen once. The specimen was Tregs sorted from blood. The receptors stem from a human donor in good health.

The chain recombines TRBV30 with TRBJ1-2, with unresolved D. The CDR3 runs 14 residues. The ends were cut back, 0 bases at V and 7 bases at J, with 15 bases in the middle. The germline CDR1 and CDR2 sequences are GTSNPN and SVGIG (reference sequence). The CDR3 coding sequence is TGTGCCTGGAGTGTACGGGGTCGATGGAGTGGCTACACCTTC. Translation gives CAWSVRGRWSGYTF.

The rearrangement uses TRBV29-1 and TRBJ2-5; D is possibly TRBD1 (5 bases). Trimming stripped 7 bases from V and 3 bases from J, with 12 bases between. Germline V gives CDR1 SQVTM, CDR2 ANQGSEA. The CDR3 totals 12 residues. CDR3 nucleotide sequence: TGCAGCGCCCGACCAGGGAAAGAGACCCAGTACTTC. Its translation: CSARPGKETQYF.

The V and J genes are TRBV19 and TRBJ1-5; TRBD1 matches at 8 bases. The germline V gene has CDR1 LNHDA and CDR2 SQIVND (reference sequence). The J segment lost 3 bases and the V segment lost 3 bases, leaving 1 base of the junction unmatched. The CDR3 is made up of 14 amino acids. CDR3 in DNA: TGTGCCAGTAGTATCAGGGGGCTCAATCAGCCCCAGCATTTT. Its translation: CASSIRGLNQPQHF.

This clone came up once. The genes are TRBV27 and TRBJ2-7; possibly TRBD2 for D (6 bases). The ends were cut back, 8 bases at V and 7 bases at J, with 21 bases in the middle. CDR1 and CDR2 (germline): MNHEY, SMNVEV (reference sequence). The CDR3 length is 14 residues. CDR3 in amino acids: CASAAWRRLGEQYF. In nucleotides, the CDR3 is TGTGCCAGCGCCGCGTGGCGGCGACTAGGGGAGCAGTACTTC.

This rearrangement joins TRBV6-5 to TRBJ1-2; TRBD1 aligns across 9 bases. Germline-derived CDR1 and CDR2 are MNHEY and SVGAGI. The CDR3 totals 14 residues. V lost 2 bases and J lost 8; bases outside the gene matches: 6. The CDR3 DNA reads TGTGCCAGCAGTTACGCCGGGACAGGGAAGGGCTACACCTTC. It specifies CASSYAGTGKGYTF.

V and J are TRBV29-1 and TRBJ2-3; tentatively, D is TRBD1 (5 bases). Germline CDR1 and CDR2: SQVTM and ANQGSEA. Trimming left V 7 bases short and J 6 bases short, with 11 bases between. CDR3 length: 11 residues. CDR3 protein: CSALPGDTQYF. The DNA of the CDR3 is TGCAGCGCCCTTCCAGGGGATACGCAGTATTTT.

As DNA, the CDR3 is TGTGCCAGTAGTATAGGACGTTCAGATACGCAGTATTTT. It is translated as CASSIGRSDTQYF. The rearrangement links TRBV19 to TRBJ2-3; unclear D gene. Germline CDR1 reads LNHDA; CDR2 reads SQIVND (reference sequence). Trimming took 1 base from V and 4 from J, leaving 6 bases between them. CDR3 length: 13 amino acids.

The genes are TRBV6-1 and TRBJ2-7, with 8 bases aligning to TRBD1. The CDR3 consists of 13 residues. After removal of 5 bases from V and 4 bases from J, the junction contained 4 bases not matched to a gene. Germline V lookup: CDR1 MNHNS, CDR2 SASEGT. The CDR3 coding sequence is TGTGCCAGCAGTCCGGGACAGGTGTACGAGCAGTACTTC. It yields the protein CASSPGQVYEQYF.

This chain uses TRBV7-2 with TRBJ2-7; D call uncertain. The CDR3 sequence is 11 residues long. Trimming stripped 5 bases from V and 4 bases from J, with 6 bases between. Per the germline V gene, CDR1 is SGHTA and CDR2 is FQGNSA. This CDR3 is CASSRVYEQYF. The CDR3 DNA sequence: TGTGCCAGCAGCCGGGTTTACGAGCAGTACTTC.